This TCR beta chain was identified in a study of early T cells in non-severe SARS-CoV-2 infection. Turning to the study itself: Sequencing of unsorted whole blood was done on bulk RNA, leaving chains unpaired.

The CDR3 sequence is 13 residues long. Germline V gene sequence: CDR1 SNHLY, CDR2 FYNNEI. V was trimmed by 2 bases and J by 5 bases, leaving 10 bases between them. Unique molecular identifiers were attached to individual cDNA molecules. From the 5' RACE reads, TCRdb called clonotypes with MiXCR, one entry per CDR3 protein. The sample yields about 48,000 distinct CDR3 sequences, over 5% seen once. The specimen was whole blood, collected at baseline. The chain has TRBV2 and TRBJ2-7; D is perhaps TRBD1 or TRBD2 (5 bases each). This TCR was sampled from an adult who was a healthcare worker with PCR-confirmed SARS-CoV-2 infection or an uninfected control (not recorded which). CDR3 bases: TGTGCCAGCAGTGAACTGAGGGGACACGAGCAGTACTTC. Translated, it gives CASSELRGHEQYF.